The 19 T cell receptor beta chains presented below share a single source sample, sequenced in a study of CD8 T cells in Susac syndrome. RNA was extracted with the RNeasy kit, and a quantity of 0.5 to 1 ug was reverse transcribed using random hexamers. Each CDR3 protein is one row after TCRdb ran MiXCR on the immunoSEQ multiplex PCR reads. Of some 100,000 distinct CDR3 sequences in the sample, around 94% were seen once. Sequences were obtained from CD4+ T cells from PBMCs. Receptor source: a human donor with multiple sclerosis.

The chain uses TRBV15 and TRBJ2-3; D is undetermined. Germline V CDR1 and CDR2: LNHNV, YYDKDF (reference sequence). This CDR3 spans 14 amino acids. Trimming pared 4 bases from V and 1 base from J, leaving 9 bases between. The CDR3, as DNA: TGTGCCACCAGCACTGGAGAAGGCACAGATACGCAGTATTTT. It codes for CATSTGEGTDTQYF.

This clonotype has a single count. This rearrangement joins TRBV12-3 or TRBV12-4 to TRBJ1-1; possibly TRBD1 for D (5 bases). The CDR3 is made up of 14 amino acids. V was pared by 3 bases and J by 5 bases, with 13 bases between. The DNA of the CDR3 is TGTGCCAGCAGTTTCGGCGGGGACTTAACTGAAGCTTTCTTT. This sequence encodes CASSFGGDLTEAFF.

The chain joins TRBV5-1 to TRBJ2-5, with D maybe TRBD2 (7 bases). The CDR3 is 14 residues long. Germline CDR1 is SGHRS and CDR2 is YFSETQ. V was pared by 4 bases and J by 5 bases, with 15 bases between. The CDR3 loop is CASSEGGGMETQYF. The CDR3, as DNA: TGCGCCAGCAGCGAGGGGGGAGGGATGGAGACCCAGTACTTC.

In this sample, this clonotype turned up a few times. The CDR3 region is CATLAGGPGETQYF. The DNA of the CDR3 is TGTGCCACCCTAGCGGGGGGGCCCGGAGAGACCCAGTACTTC. V gene TRBV6-1 combines with J gene TRBJ2-5; 12 bases match TRBD2. Germline CDR1 and CDR2: MNHNS and SASEGT. CDR3 length: 14 amino acids. Unmatched junction bases numbered 7, after V lost 10 bases and J lost 4 bases.

The chain is built from TRBV2 and TRBJ1-1; possibly TRBD1 for D (5 bases). Germline values: CDR1 SNHLY, CDR2 FYNNEI. The CDR3 spans 12 residues. V was trimmed by 9 bases and J by 3 bases, leaving 11 bases between them. Here the CDR3 reads CARPGGDTEAFF. The CDR3 region has the DNA TGTGCCAGACCGGGGGGGGACACTGAAGCTTTCTTT. Filled out from reference TRBV2 and TRBJ1-1, the complete variable domain reads EPEVTQTPSHQVTQMGQEVILRCVPISNHLYFYWYRQILGQKVEFLVSFYNNEISEKSEIFDDQFSVERPDGSNFTLKIRSTKLEDSAMYFCARPGGDTEAFFGQGTRLTVV.

The V and J genes are TRBV5-1 and TRBJ1-2; D call uncertain. Germline lookup yields CDR1 SGHRS and CDR2 YFSETQ. The CDR3 covers 13 residues. Trimming shortened V by 5 bases and J by 2 bases, and 10 bases separated the two germline ends. The CDR3 bases are TGCGCCAGCAGAGTCTCGGGCAACTATGGCTACACCTTC. It encodes CASRVSGNYGYTF. The variable domain in full, with the rest retrieved from reference TRBV5-1 and TRBJ1-2, is KAGVTQTPRYLIKTRGQQVTLSCSPISGHRSVSWYQQTPGQGLQFLFEYFSETQRNKGNFPGRFSGRQFSNSRSEMNVSTLELGDSALYLCASRVSGNYGYTFGSGTRLTVV.

The genes are TRBV20-1 and TRBJ1-4; maybe TRBD1 (6 bases). Per germline, CDR1 DFQATT and CDR2 SNEGSKA (reference sequence). The CDR3 length is 13 residues. V was shortened by 3 bases and J by 8 bases, with 13 bases between the two germline ends. DNA of the CDR3: TGCAGTGCTAGGGGAGTAGGGGGAGAAAAACTGTTTTTT. This sequence encodes CSARGVGGEKLFF.

The genes are TRBV28 and TRBJ2-5, with D perhaps being TRBD1 or TRBD2 (5 bases each). Per germline, CDR1 MDHEN and CDR2 SYDVKM. V was shortened by 4 bases and J by 2 bases, with 17 bases between the two germline ends. The CDR3 runs to 16 residues. The chain's CDR3 is CASSSLGTASQETQYF. CDR3 in DNA: TGTGCCAGCAGTTCACTCGGGACGGCCTCTCAAGAGACCCAGTACTTC.

This chain connects TRBV20-1 to TRBJ1-6; the D is unclear. The ends were cut back, 2 bases at V and 7 bases at J, with 12 bases in the middle. The CDR3 loop spans 14 amino acids. The V gene's germline CDR1 is DFQATT and CDR2 SNEGSKA (reference sequence). CDR3 in amino acids: CSARWGSGNSPLHF. CDR3 coding DNA: TGCAGTGCTAGATGGGGATCGGGAAATTCACCCCTCCACTTT.

The chain recombines TRBV28 with TRBJ1-1, with D maybe TRBD1 (5 bases). CDR3 size: 15 residues. Germline loops: CDR1 MDHEN, CDR2 SYDVKM. Trimming removed 2 bases at V and 5 bases at J, with 15 bases between. The CDR3 protein is CASSLHDGGGTEAFF. CDR3 nucleotide sequence: TGTGCCAGCAGTTTACACGATGGGGGGGGGACTGAAGCTTTCTTT.

V gene TRBV12-3 or TRBV12-4 combines with J gene TRBJ2-4, with D possibly TRBD2 on 7 matching bases. Trimming took 3 bases from V and 0 from J, leaving 12 bases between them. This CDR3 region has 16 residues. The CDR3 loop reads CASSLGGQTAKNIQYF. The CDR3 DNA sequence: TGTGCCAGCAGTTTGGGGGGGCAAACAGCCAAAAACATTCAGTACTTC.

The chain links TRBV20-1 to TRBJ1-2; 7 nucleotides match TRBD1. The CDR3 loop spans 14 amino acids. Germline CDR1 and CDR2: DFQATT and SNEGSKA (reference sequence). Germline trimming cut 3 bases from V and 8 bases from J; bases unmatched to any gene: 12. CDR3 sequence (DNA): TGCAGTGCTAGTAGGGACAGTCAGTTAAGGGGCTACACCTTC. This encodes CSASRDSQLRGYTF.

This chain connects TRBV6-4 to TRBJ1-1; D is unresolved. The V gene's germline CDR1 is MRHNA and CDR2 SNTAGT. Trimming took off 4 bases at V and 3 bases at J, with 9 bases between the two ends. This CDR3 contains 13 residues. The CDR3 spells CASSAGSYTEAFF. Written as DNA, the CDR3 is TGTGCCAGCAGTGCCGGGTCATACACTGAAGCTTTCTTT.

The chain has TRBV20-1 and TRBJ1-1; 7 bases are a match to TRBD1. The CDR3 has 11 amino acids. The germline V gene has CDR1 DFQATT and CDR2 SNEGSKA (reference sequence). With V trimmed by 3 bases and J by 8 bases, 3 bases remained unmatched. The CDR3, as DNA: TGCAGTGCTAGTCAGACAGGGGAAGCTTTCTTT. This gives the protein CSASQTGEAFF.

The genes are TRBV30 and TRBJ2-1; 14 bases are shared with TRBD2. This CDR3 is 14 amino acids long. CDR1 GTSNPN and CDR2 SVGIG come from the germline V gene (reference sequence). V shed 5 bases and J 5 bases; nucleotides not matched to a gene: 2. The CDR3 nucleotides are TGTGCCTGGCGACTAGCGGGGGGGGACAATGAGCAGTTCTTC. This encodes CAWRLAGGDNEQFF.

This rearrangement joins TRBV14 to TRBJ1-4; D unclear. V was trimmed by 3 bases and J by 7 bases, leaving 12 bases between them. Germline values: CDR1 SGHDN, CDR2 FVKESK. The CDR3 spans 14 residues. The CDR3 DNA sequence: TGTGCCAGCAGCCACTTAAACGACGGTGAAAAACTGTTTTTT. Its translation is CASSHLNDGEKLFF. Looking up the rest from reference TRBV14 and TRBJ1-4 gives the full variable domain: EAGVTQFPSHSVIEKGQTVTLRCDPISGHDNLYWYRRVMGKEIKFLLHFVKESKQDESGMPNNRFLAERTGGTYSTLKVQPAELEDSGVYFCASSHLNDGEKLFFGSGTQLSVL.

The V gene is TRBV20-1, the J gene TRBJ2-2, with 10 bases aligning to TRBD2. This CDR3 contains 15 residues. With 5 bases clipped from V and 2 bases from J, the junction kept 5 bases outside the gene matches. Germline lookup yields CDR1 DFQATT and CDR2 SNEGSKA (reference sequence). CDR3 amino acids: CSAASSGGNTGELFF. DNA for the CDR3: TGCAGTGCTGCCTCTAGCGGGGGAAACACCGGGGAGCTGTTTTTT.

This clonotype was recorded once. The rearrangement joins TRBV20-1 to TRBJ2-2, with 8 bases lining up with TRBD1. Germline V CDR1 and CDR2: DFQATT, SNEGSKA (reference sequence). Trimming removed 3 bases from V and 5 bases from J; junction bases left unmatched: 5. The CDR3 is 14 amino acids. CDR3 sequence: CSASGQGSTGELFF. As DNA, the CDR3 is TGCAGTGCTAGCGGACAGGGTTCGACCGGGGAGCTGTTTTTT.

The chain links TRBV7-9 to TRBJ2-3; the match to TRBD2 covers 7 bases. The CDR3 extends over 17 amino acids. V was clipped by 4 bases and J by 0 bases; unmatched bases: 10. Germline values: CDR1 SEHNR, CDR2 FQNEAQ (reference sequence). CDR3 loop: CASSSGDSGGSTDTQYF. CDR3 nucleotides: TGTGCCAGCAGCTCCGGTGATTCGGGGGGAAGCACAGATACGCAGTATTTT.